The clone carrying this T cell receptor beta chain was counted at least ten times. TCRdb reanalysed the PCR reads using MiXCR and keeps one entry per CDR3 protein. The profile covers a few hundred thousand distinct CDR3 sequences, with 20% to 25% appearing a single time and about 0.8% taken by the ten largest. These data belong to a study of molecular identifiers for immune sequencing clone quantification. Germline loops: CDR1 SGHKS, CDR2 YYEKEE (reference sequence). Deletions cut 0 bases from V and 5 bases from J, with 6 bases between. The CDR3 extends over 12 amino acids. The chain uses TRBV5-5 and TRBJ2-7, with unresolved D. Input material: naive CD8+ T cells from blood, with Jurkat cell RNA spiked in. The subset is: FACS-sorted CD8+CD4-CCR7+CD45RA+ naive T cells. The sequence was obtained from a human donor in good health. Some libraries in this study had Jurkat cell RNA spiked in. As DNA, the CDR3 is TGTGCCAGCAGCTTGGGGGCGGACGAGCAGTACTTC. Its translation: CASSLGADEQYF. Full variable domain (remainder filled in from reference TRBV5-5 and TRBJ2-7): DAGVTQSPTHLIKTRGQQVTLRCSPISGHKSVSWYQQVLGQGPQFIFQYYEKEERGRGNFPDRFSARQFPNYSSELNVNALLLGDSALYLCASSLGADEQYFGPGTRLTVT.